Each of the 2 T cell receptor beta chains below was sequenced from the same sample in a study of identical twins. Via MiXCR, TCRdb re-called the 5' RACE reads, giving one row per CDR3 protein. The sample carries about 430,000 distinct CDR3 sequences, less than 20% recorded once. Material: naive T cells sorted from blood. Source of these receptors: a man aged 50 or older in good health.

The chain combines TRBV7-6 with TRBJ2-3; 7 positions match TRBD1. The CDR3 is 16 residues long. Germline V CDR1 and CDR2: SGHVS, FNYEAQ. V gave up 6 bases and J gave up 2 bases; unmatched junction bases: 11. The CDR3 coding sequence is TGTGCCAGCAGATTCAAAGGGGGCCCCTCCACAGATACGCAGTATTTT. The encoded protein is CASRFKGGPSTDTQYF. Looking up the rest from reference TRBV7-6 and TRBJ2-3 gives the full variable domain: GAGVSQSPRYKVTKRGQDVALRCDPISGHVSLYWYRQALGQGPEFLTYFNYEAQQDKSGLPNDRFSAERPEGSISTLTIQRTEQRDSAMYRCASRFKGGPSTDTQYFGPGTRLTVL.

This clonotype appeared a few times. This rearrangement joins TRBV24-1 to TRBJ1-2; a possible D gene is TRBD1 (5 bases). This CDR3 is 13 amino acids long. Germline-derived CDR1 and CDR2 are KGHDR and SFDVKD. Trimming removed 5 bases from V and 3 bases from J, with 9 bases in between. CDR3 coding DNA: TGTGCCACCAGTGGCCCGGGGCACTATGGCTACACCTTC. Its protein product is CATSGPGHYGYTF.